Listed here is a single T cell receptor (beta chain). Antigen specificity is unknown. This sample stems from a study of response to subunit inactivated influenza vaccine. Whole-study findings and limits: That few new T cells are recruited by each seasonal influenza vaccination was the authors' suggestion.

TCRdb itself ran the RT-PCR reads through MiXCR, one entry per CDR3 protein. The sample gives 650,000 to 800,000 distinct CDR3 sequences, 14% of which show up once; 6.5% to 8.5% is in the top ten. The sequence was collected from a man in his fifties who received an inactivated influenza vaccine. The starting material was PBMCs from blood, obtained 14 to 15 days before vaccination.

Written as DNA, the CDR3 is TGTGCCAGCAGTTTGATGGCCGGGAGTTTCACAGATACGCAGTATTTT. This gives the protein CASSLMAGSFTDTQYF. The V call is TRBV27, the J call TRBJ2-3; D may be TRBD2 (6 bases). The CDR3 runs to 16 residues. The V end was cut by 3 bases, the J end by 2 bases, with 15 bases between. CDR1 and CDR2 (germline): MNHEY, SMNVEV (reference sequence).